The entry below gives a single T cell receptor (beta chain) sequence along with its context. The data belong to a study of shared clonotypes between healthy human individuals. Clones were sequenced by immunoSEQ multiplex PCR, and TCRdb holds only the in-frame ones, with some missing. Among about 580,000 clones listed, 95% to 98% were seen once. Cells designated naive CD8 were CD45RO-negative and were positively selected for CCR7, with terminally differentiated effector memory CD45RA+ cells excluded. The germline V gene has CDR1 KGHSH and CDR2 LQKENI. V was cut by 5 bases and J by 0 bases, with 10 bases left in between. The CDR3 loop spans 14 amino acids.

This chain links TRBV18 with TRBJ2-5; D gene uncertain. This TCR was recovered from a man under 40 in good health. The sequenced sample consisted of naive CD8+ T cells sorted from blood. The CDR3 DNA reads TGTGCCAGCTCATCAGTTCCAAACCAAGAGACCCAGTACTTC. This encodes CASSSVPNQETQYF.